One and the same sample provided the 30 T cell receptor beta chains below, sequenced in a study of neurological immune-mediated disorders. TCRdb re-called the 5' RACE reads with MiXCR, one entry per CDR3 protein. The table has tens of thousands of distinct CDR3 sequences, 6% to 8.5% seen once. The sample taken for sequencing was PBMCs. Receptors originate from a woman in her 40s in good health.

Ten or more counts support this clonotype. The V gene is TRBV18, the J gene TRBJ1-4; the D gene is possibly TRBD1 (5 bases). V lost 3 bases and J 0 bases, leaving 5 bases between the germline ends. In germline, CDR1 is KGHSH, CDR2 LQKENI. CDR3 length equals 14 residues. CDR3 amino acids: CASSPTATNEKLFF. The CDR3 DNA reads TGTGCCAGCTCACCGACAGCAACTAATGAAAAACTGTTTTTT.

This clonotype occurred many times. Here the CDR3 DNA reads TGTGCCAGCAGTCACGACAGGGGCCCCTTGAACACTGAAGCTTTCTTT. Translating it yields CASSHDRGPLNTEAFF. V and J are TRBV27 and TRBJ1-1; TRBD1 aligns across 8 bases. The V segment lost 5 bases and the J segment 0 bases; nucleotides outside the gene matches: 8. This CDR3 region has 16 residues. Germline CDR1 and CDR2: MNHEY and SMNVEV (reference sequence).

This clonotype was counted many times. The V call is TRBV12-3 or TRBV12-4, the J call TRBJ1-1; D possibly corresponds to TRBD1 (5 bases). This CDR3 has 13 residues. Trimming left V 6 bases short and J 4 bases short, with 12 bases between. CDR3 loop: CASSLQVGTEAFF. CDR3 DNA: TGTGCCAGCAGCCTACAGGTTGGCACTGAAGCTTTCTTT.

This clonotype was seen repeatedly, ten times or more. The CDR3 coding sequence is TGTGCCAGCAGTTCCCGCCTGCTAGCGGGAGGGTTCACAGATACGCAGTATTTT. It is translated as CASSSRLLAGGFTDTQYF. The chain joins TRBV27 to TRBJ2-3; TRBD2 agrees at 12 bases. V shed 4 bases and J 2 bases; nucleotides not matched to a gene: 10. Germline CDR1 MNHEY, CDR2 SMNVEV (reference sequence). The CDR3 is 18 amino acids.

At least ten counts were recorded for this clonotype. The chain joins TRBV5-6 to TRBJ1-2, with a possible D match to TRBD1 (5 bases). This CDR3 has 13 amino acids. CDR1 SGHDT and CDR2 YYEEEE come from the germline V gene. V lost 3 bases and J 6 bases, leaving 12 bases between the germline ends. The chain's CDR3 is CASSWAGANGYTF. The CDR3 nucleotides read TGTGCCAGCAGCTGGGCTGGGGCGAATGGCTACACCTTC.

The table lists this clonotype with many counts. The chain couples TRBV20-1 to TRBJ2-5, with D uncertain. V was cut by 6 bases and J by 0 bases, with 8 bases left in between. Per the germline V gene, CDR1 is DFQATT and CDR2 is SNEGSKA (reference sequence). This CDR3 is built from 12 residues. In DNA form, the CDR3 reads TGCAGTGCCTCTTCAGACCAAGAGACCCAGTACTTC. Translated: CSASSDQETQYF.

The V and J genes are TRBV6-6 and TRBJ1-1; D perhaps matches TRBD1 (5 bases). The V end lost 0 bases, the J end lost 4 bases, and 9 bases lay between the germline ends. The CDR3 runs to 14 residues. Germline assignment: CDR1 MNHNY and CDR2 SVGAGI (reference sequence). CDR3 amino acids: CASSYSAGTTEAFF. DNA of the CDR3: TGTGCCAGCAGTTACTCAGCAGGGACCACTGAAGCTTTCTTT.

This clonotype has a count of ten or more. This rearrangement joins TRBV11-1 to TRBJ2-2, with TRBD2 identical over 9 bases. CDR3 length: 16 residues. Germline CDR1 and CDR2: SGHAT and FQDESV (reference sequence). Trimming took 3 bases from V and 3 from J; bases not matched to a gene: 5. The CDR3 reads CASSFSGRGDTGELFF. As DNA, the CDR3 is TGTGCCAGCAGCTTTAGCGGGAGAGGGGACACCGGGGAGCTGTTTTTT.

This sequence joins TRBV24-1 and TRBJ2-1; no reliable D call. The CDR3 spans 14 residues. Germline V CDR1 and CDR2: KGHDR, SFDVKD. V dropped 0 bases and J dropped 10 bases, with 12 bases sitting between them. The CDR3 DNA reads TGTGCCACCAGTGATTTGTATAGAGGCGAAGAGCAGTTCTTC. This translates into CATSDLYRGEEQFF.

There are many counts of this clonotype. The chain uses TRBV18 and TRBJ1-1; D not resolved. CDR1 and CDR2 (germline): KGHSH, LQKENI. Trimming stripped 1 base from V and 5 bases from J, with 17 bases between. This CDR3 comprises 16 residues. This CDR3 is CASSPHSLEMGTEAFF. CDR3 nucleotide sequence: TGTGCCAGCTCACCACACTCCCTGGAGATGGGGACTGAAGCTTTCTTT.

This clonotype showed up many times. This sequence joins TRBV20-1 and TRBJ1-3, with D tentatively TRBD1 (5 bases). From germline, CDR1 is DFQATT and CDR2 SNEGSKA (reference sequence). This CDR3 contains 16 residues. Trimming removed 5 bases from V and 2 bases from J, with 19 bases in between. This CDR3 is CSALDTWWGAGNTIYF. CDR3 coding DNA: TGCAGTGCTCTGGATACATGGTGGGGGGCTGGAAACACCATATATTTT.

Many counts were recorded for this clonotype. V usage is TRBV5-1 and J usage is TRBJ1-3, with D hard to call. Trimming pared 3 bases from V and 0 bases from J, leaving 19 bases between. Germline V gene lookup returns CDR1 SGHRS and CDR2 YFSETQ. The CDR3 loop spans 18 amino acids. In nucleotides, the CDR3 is TGCGCCAGCAGCTCCCTTCCTGGACTGGGATTCTCTGGAAACACCATATATTTT. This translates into CASSSLPGLGFSGNTIYF.

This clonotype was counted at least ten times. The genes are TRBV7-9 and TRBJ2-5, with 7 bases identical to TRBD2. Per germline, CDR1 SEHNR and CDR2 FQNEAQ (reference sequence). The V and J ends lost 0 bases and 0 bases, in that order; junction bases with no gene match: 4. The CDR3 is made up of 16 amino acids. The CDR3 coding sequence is TGTGCCAGCAGCTTAGCGGGGAGCGGGGACCAAGAGACCCAGTACTTC. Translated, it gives CASSLAGSGDQETQYF.

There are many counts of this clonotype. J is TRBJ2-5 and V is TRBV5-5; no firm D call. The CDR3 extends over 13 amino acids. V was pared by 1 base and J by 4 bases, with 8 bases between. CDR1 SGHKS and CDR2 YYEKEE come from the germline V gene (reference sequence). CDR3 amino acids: CASSLLGGETQYF. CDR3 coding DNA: TGTGCCAGCAGCTTGCTCGGTGGAGAGACCCAGTACTTC.

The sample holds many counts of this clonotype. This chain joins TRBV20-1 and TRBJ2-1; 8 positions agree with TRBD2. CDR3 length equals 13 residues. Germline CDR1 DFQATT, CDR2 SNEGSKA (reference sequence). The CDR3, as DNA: TGCAGCTTCGGAAGCGGGAGCGATAATGAGCAGTTCTTC. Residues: CSFGSGSDNEQFF.

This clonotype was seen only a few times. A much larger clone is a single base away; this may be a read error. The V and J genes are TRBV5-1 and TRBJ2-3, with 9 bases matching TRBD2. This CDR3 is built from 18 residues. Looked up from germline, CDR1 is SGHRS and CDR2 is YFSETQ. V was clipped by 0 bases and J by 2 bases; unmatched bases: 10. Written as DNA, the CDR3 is TGCGCCAGCAGCTTGGGGCTAGCGGGGTGGGCCACCACAGATACGCAGTATTTT. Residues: CASSLGLAGWATTDTQYF.

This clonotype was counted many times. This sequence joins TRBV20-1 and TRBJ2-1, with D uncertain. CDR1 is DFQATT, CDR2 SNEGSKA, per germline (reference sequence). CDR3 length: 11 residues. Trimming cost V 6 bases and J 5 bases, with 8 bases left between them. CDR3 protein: CSAGYNNEQFF. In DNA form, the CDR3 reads TGCAGTGCCGGATATAACAATGAGCAGTTCTTC.

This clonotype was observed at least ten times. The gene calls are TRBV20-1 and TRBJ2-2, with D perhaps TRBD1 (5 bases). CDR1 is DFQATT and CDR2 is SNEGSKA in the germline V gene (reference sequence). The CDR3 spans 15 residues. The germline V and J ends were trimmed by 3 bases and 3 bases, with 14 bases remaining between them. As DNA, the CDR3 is TGCAGTGCTAGCCTGACAGAAAAGGACACCGGGGAGCTGTTTTTT. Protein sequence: CSASLTEKDTGELFF.

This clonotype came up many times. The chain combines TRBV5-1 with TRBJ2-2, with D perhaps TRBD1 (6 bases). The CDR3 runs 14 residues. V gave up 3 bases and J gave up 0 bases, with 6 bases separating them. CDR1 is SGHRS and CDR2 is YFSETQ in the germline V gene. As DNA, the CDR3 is TGCGCCAGCAGCTGGACAGCGAACACCGGGGAGCTGTTTTTT. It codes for CASSWTANTGELFF.

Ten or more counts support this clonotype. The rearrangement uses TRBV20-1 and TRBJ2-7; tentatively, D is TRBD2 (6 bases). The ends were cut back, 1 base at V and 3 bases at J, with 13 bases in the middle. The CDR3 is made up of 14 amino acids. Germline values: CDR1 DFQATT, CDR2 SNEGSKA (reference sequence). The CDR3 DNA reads TGCAGTGCTAGAGGAGCGGAGGGATTCTACGAGCAGTACTTC. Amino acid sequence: CSARGAEGFYEQYF.

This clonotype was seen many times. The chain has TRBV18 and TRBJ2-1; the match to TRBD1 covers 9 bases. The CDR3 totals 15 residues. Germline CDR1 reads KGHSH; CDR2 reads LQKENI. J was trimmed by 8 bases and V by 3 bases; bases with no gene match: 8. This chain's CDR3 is CASSPRDRAPHEQFF. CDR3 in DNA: TGTGCCAGCTCACCCCGGGACAGGGCCCCCCATGAGCAGTTCTTC.

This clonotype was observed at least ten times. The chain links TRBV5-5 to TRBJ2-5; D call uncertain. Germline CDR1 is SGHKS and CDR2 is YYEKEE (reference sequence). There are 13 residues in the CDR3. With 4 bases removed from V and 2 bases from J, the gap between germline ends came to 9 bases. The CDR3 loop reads CASSQRVQETQYF. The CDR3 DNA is TGTGCCAGCAGCCAAAGGGTACAAGAGACCCAGTACTTC. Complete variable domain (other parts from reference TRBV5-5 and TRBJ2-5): DAGVTQSPTHLIKTRGQQVTLRCSPISGHKSVSWYQQVLGQGPQFIFQYYEKEERGRGNFPDRFSARQFPNYSSELNVNALLLGDSALYLCASSQRVQETQYFGPGTRLLVL.

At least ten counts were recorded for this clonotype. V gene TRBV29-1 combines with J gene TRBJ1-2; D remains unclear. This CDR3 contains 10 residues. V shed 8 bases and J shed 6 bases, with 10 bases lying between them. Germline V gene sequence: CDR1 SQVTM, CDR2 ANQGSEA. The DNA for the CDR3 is TGCAGCACGTCCAGTGATGGCTACACCTTC. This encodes CSTSSDGYTF.

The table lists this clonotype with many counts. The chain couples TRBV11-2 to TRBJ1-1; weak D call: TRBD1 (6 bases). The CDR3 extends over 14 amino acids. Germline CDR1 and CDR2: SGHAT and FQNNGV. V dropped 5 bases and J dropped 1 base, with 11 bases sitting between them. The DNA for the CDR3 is TGTGCCAGCAGCCTAGGACAGCCGAACACTGAAGCTTTCTTT. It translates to CASSLGQPNTEAFF.

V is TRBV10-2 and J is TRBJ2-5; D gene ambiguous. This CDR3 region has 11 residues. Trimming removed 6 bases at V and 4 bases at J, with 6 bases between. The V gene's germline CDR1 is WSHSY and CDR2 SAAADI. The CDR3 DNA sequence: TGCGCCAGCAGAAACCTAGAGACCCAGTACTTC. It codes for CASRNLETQYF.

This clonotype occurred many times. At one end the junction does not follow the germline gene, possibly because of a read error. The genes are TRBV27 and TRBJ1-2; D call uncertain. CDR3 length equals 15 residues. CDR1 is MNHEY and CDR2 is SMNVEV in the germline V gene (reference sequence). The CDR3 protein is CDSSSLVRETHGYTF. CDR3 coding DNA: TGTGACAGCAGTTCCCTCGTAAGGGAAACACATGGCTACACCTTC.

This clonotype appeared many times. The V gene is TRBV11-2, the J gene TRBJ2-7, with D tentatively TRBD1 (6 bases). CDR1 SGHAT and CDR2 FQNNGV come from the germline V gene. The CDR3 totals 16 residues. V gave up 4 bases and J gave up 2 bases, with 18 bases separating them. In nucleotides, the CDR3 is TGTGCCAGCAGCTCAACTACCTCAGGGGAGACCTACGAGCAGTACTTC. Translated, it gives CASSSTTSGETYEQYF.

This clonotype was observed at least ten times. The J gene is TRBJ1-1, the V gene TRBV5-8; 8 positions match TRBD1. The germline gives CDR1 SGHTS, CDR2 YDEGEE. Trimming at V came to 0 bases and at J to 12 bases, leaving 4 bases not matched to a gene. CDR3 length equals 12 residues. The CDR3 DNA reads TGTGCCAGCAGCTTGGCGGACAGGGCGACTTTCTTT. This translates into CASSLADRATFF.

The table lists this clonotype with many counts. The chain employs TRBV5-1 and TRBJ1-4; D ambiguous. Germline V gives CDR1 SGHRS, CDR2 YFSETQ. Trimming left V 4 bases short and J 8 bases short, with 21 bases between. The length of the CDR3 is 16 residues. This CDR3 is CASSPTAGNEVEKLFF. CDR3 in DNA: TGCGCCAGCAGCCCCACCGCAGGAAATGAAGTCGAAAAACTGTTTTTT. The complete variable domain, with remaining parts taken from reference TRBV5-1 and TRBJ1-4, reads KAGVTQTPRYLIKTRGQQVTLSCSPISGHRSVSWYQQTPGQGLQFLFEYFSETQRNKGNFPGRFSGRQFSNSRSEMNVSTLELGDSALYLCASSPTAGNEVEKLFFGSGTQLSVL.

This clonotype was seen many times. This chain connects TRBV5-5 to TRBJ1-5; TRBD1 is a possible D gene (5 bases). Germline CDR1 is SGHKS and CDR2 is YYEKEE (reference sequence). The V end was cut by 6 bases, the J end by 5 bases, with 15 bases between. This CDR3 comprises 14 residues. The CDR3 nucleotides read TGTGCCAGCATCCTCGGCCCAGGGTATCAGCCCCAGCATTTT. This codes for CASILGPGYQPQHF.